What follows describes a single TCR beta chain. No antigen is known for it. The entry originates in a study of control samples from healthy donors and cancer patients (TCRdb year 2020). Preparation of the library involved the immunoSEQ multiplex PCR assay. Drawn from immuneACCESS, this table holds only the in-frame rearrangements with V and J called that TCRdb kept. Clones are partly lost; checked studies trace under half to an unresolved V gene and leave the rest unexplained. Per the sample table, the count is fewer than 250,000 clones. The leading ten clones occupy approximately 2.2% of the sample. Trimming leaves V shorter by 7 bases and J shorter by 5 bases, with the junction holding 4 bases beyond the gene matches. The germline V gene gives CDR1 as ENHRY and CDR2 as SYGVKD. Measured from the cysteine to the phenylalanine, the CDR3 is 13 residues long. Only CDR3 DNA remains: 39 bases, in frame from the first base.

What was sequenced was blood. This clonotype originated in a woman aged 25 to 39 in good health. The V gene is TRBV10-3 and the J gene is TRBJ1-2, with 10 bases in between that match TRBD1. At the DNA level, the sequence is TGTGCCATCACTCGGGGACAGGGGTATGGCTACACCTTC. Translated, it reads CAITRGQGYGYTF.